The present TCR beta chain was sequenced within a study of T cell clonality in common variable immunodeficiency. Findings of the study overall: In common variable immunodeficiency, TCR beta chains reportedly carried fewer deletions and N-nucleotide insertions.

This clone has more than one count but fewer than ten. Antigen unknown. The CDR3 is cut off 3 residues early in the read; its end comes from the germline J gene. Clones were read by immunoSEQ multiplex PCR, and TCRdb kept only the in-frame ones, dropping some. The profile covers about 34,000 clones, none occurring a single time. Trimming cost V 3 bases and J 2 bases; bases outside gene matches: 4. This CDR3 has 14 residues. Germline lookup yields CDR1 KGHSH and CDR2 LQKENI. The chain couples TRBV18 to TRBJ2-7, with 7 bases that match TRBD1. The sample consisted of peripheral blood mononuclear cells. The receptor was derived from a human donor with common variable immunodeficiency. CDR3 sequence: CASSPSGQPYEQYF. The CDR3 DNA, read in part, is TGTGCCAGCTCACCTTCGGGACAGCCCTACGAG.